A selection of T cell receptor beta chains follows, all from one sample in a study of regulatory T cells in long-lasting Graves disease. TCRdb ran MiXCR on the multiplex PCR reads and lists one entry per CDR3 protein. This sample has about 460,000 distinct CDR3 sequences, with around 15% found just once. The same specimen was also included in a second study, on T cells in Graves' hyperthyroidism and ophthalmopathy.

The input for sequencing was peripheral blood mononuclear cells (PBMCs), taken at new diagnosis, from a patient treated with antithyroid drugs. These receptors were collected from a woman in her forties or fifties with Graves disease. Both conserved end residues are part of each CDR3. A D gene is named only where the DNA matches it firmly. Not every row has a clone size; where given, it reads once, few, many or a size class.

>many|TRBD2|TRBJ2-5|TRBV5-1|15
CASSPGGAEGETQYF
TGCGCCAGCTCCCCCGGGGGGGCAGAAGGGGAGACCCAGTACTTC
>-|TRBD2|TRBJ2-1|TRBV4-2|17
CASSQGTSGRSYNEQFF
TGTGCCAGCAGCCAAGGGACTAGCGGGAGATCCTACAATGAGCAGTTCTTC
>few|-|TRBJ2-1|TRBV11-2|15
CASSFGVASYNEQFF
TGTGCCAGCAGCTTCGGGGTGGCCTCCTACAATGAGCAGTTCTTC
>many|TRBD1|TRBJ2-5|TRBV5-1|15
CASSTPQGPQETQYF
TGCGCCAGCAGCACTCCACAGGGGCCGCAAGAGACCCAGTACTTC
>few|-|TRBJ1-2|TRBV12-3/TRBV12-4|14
CASSGQLGVDGYTF
TGTGCCAGCAGCGGACAGCTTGGAGTTGATGGCTACACCTTC
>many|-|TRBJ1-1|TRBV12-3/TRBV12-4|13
CASSLLLVTEAFF
TGTGCCAGCAGTTTACTGTTAGTGACTGAAGCTTTCTTT
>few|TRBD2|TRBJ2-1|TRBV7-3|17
CASSTGLAGETRNEQFF
TGTGCCAGCAGCACGGGACTAGCGGGAGAAACAAGGAATGAGCAGTTCTTC
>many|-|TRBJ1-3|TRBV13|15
CASSLGGGTGNTIYF
TGTGCCAGCAGCTTAGGAGGAGGTACTGGAAACACCATATATTTT
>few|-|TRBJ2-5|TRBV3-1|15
CASSQGVLGSETQYF
TGTGCCAGCAGCCAAGGGGTCTTAGGATCGGAGACCCAGTACTTC
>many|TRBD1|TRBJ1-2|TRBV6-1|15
CVAGRRDSPNYGYTF
TGTGTCGCGGGTAGGCGGGACAGTCCTAACTATGGCTACACCTTC
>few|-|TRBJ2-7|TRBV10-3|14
CAISESEVVYEQYF
TGTGCCATCAGTGAGTCGGAGGTAGTCTACGAGCAGTACTTC
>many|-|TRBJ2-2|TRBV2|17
CASSAESSGLMTGELFF
TGTGCCAGCAGTGCGGAGTCGAGCGGGCTAATGACCGGGGAGCTGTTTTTT
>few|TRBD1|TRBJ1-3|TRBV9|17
CASSVLDRGLSGNTIYF
TGTGCCAGCAGCGTCCTGGACAGGGGACTCTCTGGAAACACCATATATTTT
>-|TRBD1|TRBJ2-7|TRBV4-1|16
CASSQGRTGGSYEQYF
TGCGCCAGCAGCCAAGGTAGGACAGGGGGCTCCTACGAGCAGTACTTC
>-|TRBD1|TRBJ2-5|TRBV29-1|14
CSTSATGPGETQYF
TGCAGCACCTCCGCGACAGGGCCGGGGGAGACCCAGTACTTC
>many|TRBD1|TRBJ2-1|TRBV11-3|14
CASSPGQGFNEQFF
TGTGCCAGCAGCCCGGGACAGGGGTTCAATGAGCAGTTCTTC
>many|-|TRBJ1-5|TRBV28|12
CASVDSNQPQHF
TGTGCCAGCGTAGATAGCAATCAGCCCCAGCATTTT
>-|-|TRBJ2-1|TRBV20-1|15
CSARTRENPWGEQFF
TGCAGTGCTAGGACCCGCGAGAATCCATGGGGTGAGCAGTTCTTC
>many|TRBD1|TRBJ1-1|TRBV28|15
CASSITTGEAPEAFF
TGTGCCAGCAGTATAACCACAGGGGAGGCCCCTGAAGCTTTCTTT
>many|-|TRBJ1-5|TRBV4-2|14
CASSQVDSNQPQHF
TGTGCCAGCAGCCAAGTGGACAGCAATCAGCCCCAGCATTTT
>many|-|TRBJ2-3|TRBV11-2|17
CASSPHPRAVSTDTQYF
TGTGCCAGCAGCCCCCACCCCCGGGCAGTTAGCACAGATACGCAGTATTTT
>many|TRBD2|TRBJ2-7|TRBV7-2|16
CASSLSGLAVGYEQYF
TGTGCCAGCAGCTTATCCGGACTAGCTGTCGGCTACGAGCAGTACTTC
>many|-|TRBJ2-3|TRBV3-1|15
CASSPGTTSTDTQYF
TGTGCCAGCAGCCCCGGGACAACTAGCACAGATACGCAGTATTTT
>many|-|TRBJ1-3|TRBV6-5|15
CASSYSEVSGNTIYF
TGTGCCAGCAGTTACTCGGAGGTCTCTGGAAACACCATATATTTT
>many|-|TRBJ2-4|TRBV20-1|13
CSASGWVFDIQYF
TGCAGTGCTAGTGGGTGGGTCTTCGACATTCAGTACTTC
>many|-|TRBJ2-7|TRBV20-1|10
CSAKSKEQYF
TGCAGTGCTAAAAGCAAGGAGCAGTACTTC
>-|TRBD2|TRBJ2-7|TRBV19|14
CASSLAEGIYEQYF
TGTGCCAGTAGTCTAGCGGAGGGGATCTACGAGCAGTACTTC
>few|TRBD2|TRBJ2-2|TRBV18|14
CASSPQRGTGELFF
TGTGCCAGCTCCCCTCAGCGGGGCACCGGGGAGCTGTTTTTT
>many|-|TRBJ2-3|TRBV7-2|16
CASSPPRWPSDNTQYF
TGTGCCAGCAGCCCACCCCGGTGGCCATCAGATAATACGCAGTATTTT
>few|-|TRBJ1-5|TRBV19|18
CASGNNGGALWGNQPQHF
TGTGCCAGTGGCAACAACGGGGGGGCGCTGTGGGGCAATCAGCCCCAGCATTTT
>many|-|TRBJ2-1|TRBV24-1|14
CATSAAGSLHEQFF
TGTGCCACCAGTGCGGCGGGGTCCCTCCATGAGCAGTTCTTC
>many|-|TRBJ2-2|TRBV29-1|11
CSVVIAGELFF
TGCAGCGTTGTGATCGCCGGGGAGCTGTTTTTT
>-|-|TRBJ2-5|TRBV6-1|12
CASRWGIETQYF
TGTGCCAGCAGGTGGGGAATAGAGACCCAGTACTTC
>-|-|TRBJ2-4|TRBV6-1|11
CASLKGDIQYF
TGTGCCAGCTTAAAGGGGGACATTCAGTACTTC
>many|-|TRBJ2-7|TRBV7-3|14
CASSLGNERFEQYF
TGTGCCAGCAGCTTGGGCAACGAGCGGTTCGAGCAGTACTTC
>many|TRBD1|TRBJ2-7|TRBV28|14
CASSPTTGGYEQYF
TGTGCCAGCAGTCCCACGACAGGGGGTTACGAGCAGTACTTC